These 31 T cell receptor beta chains originate from one sample sequenced in a study of CD8 T cells in Susac syndrome. After extraction with the RNeasy kit, roughly 0.45 to 1 ug of the RNA was reverse transcribed using random hexamers. MiXCR was run by TCRdb on the immunoSEQ multiplex PCR reads, yielding one entry per CDR3 protein. The table shows over 120,000 distinct CDR3 sequences, with just under 95% occurring only once. Material for sequencing was CD4+ T cells from PBMCs. These TCRs come from a human donor with Susac syndrome.

Written as DNA, the CDR3 is TGCGCCAGCAGCCAAGTGGGACAGGGTCGTCAGCCCCAGCATTTT. Translated: CASSQVGQGRQPQHF. The V call is TRBV4-1, the J call TRBJ1-5; 9 bases agree with TRBD1. The germline gives CDR1 MGHRA, CDR2 YSYEKL. This CDR3 is 15 amino acids long. The trim removed 1 base at V and 6 bases at J, leaving 4 bases unmatched.

The chain has TRBV7-8 and TRBJ2-3, with D uncertain. The ends were cut back, 6 bases at V and 1 base at J, with 8 bases in the middle. CDR1 SGHVS and CDR2 FQNEAQ come from the germline V gene. The CDR3 spans 13 residues. The DNA of the CDR3 is TGTGCCAGCAGGCCTCGAGGCACAGATACGCAGTATTTT. Its protein product is CASRPRGTDTQYF.

V gene TRBV25-1 combines with J gene TRBJ1-1; D possibly corresponds to TRBD1 (5 bases). The CDR3 is 16 amino acids. Between the trimmed V and J ends, which lost 8 bases and 0 bases, there was a span of 19 bases. CDR1 and CDR2 (germline): MGHDK, SYGVNS. In nucleotides, the CDR3 is TGTGCCAGCCAACAGACCGGACATTTTTTGAACACTGAAGCTTTCTTT. Protein: CASQQTGHFLNTEAFF.

The chain combines TRBV30 with TRBJ2-7, with 8 bases aligning to TRBD1. CDR1 is GTSNPN and CDR2 is SVGIG in the germline V gene (reference sequence). Germline trimming cut 6 bases from V and 7 bases from J; bases unmatched to any gene: 14. CDR3 length: 14 residues. CDR3 sequence (DNA): TGTGCCTGCCAAGCGGCAGGGGGCTACTTAGAGCAGTACTTC. Translated: CACQAAGGYLEQYF.

This chain uses TRBV20-1 with TRBJ1-2, with a weak D call TRBD1 (5 bases). The CDR3 runs to 15 residues. The V end was cut by 1 base, the J end by 6 bases, with 18 bases between. The germline V gene has CDR1 DFQATT and CDR2 SNEGSKA (reference sequence). CDR3 DNA: TGCAGTGCTAGAGGGGGGACGGAAATAGGACATGGCTACACCTTC. Translation: CSARGGTEIGHGYTF.

V gene TRBV11-1 combines with J gene TRBJ2-1, with TRBD2 matching 7 bases. Germline lookup yields CDR1 SGHAT and CDR2 FQDESV (reference sequence). V was pared by 5 bases and J by 8 bases, with 9 bases of the junction left unmatched. This CDR3 comprises 14 residues. CDR3 loop: CASSPRSGNYEQFF. The CDR3 DNA is TGTGCCAGCAGCCCCAGAAGCGGGAACTATGAGCAGTTCTTC.

The count of this clonotype is one. In nucleotides, the CDR3 is TGTGCCAGCAGTAGCGGGGCTCCCCGGGAGACCCAGTACTTC. This translates into CASSSGAPRETQYF. The chain carries TRBV7-8 and TRBJ2-5, with TRBD2 identical over 8 bases. After removal of 6 bases from V and 5 bases from J, the junction contained 8 bases not matched to a gene. The CDR3 is made up of 14 amino acids. The germline V gene has CDR1 SGHVS and CDR2 FQNEAQ.

This chain connects TRBV7-9 to TRBJ2-4, with TRBD1 matching over 7 bases. From germline, CDR1 is SEHNR and CDR2 FQNEAQ (reference sequence). Losses at the gene ends were 5 bases for V and 0 bases for J; bases not matched to a gene: 13. This CDR3 contains 18 residues. CDR3 DNA: TGTGCCAGCAGCCCTGGGACAGAAAGGCCTATAGCCAAAAACATTCAGTACTTC. The encoded protein is CASSPGTERPIAKNIQYF.

The chain employs TRBV7-6 and TRBJ2-5; tentative D call: TRBD2 (5 bases). CDR3 length equals 13 residues. In germline, CDR1 is SGHVS, CDR2 FNYEAQ. Trimming took 2 bases from V and 7 from J, leaving 11 bases between them. CDR3 sequence (DNA): TGTGCCAGCAGCTTATCCGGGGAAGGGACCCAGTACTTC. Translation: CASSLSGEGTQYF.

The rearrangement joins TRBV30 to TRBJ2-1, with D possibly matching TRBD1 (5 bases). From germline, CDR1 is GTSNPN and CDR2 SVGIG (reference sequence). CDR3 length equals 12 residues. V lost 1 base, J lost 13 bases, and 14 bases lay in between. As DNA, the CDR3 is TGTGCCTGGAGTGGACGACAGACGCAACAGTTCTTC. Its translation: CAWSGRQTQQFF.

The J gene is TRBJ2-3, the V gene TRBV9; a weak D match, TRBD1 (5 bases). The germline V gene has CDR1 SGDLS and CDR2 YYNGEE. Deletions cut 3 bases from V and 0 bases from J, with 11 bases between. CDR3 length equals 15 residues. The CDR3 coding sequence is TGTGCCAGCAGCGCCAGGGATCCTAGCACAGATACGCAGTATTTT. It codes for CASSARDPSTDTQYF.

The chain has TRBV3-1 and TRBJ1-4, with D uncertain. This CDR3 contains 11 residues. V gave up 4 bases and J gave up 8 bases, with 5 bases separating them. Germline values: CDR1 LGHDT, CDR2 YNNKEL (reference sequence). The CDR3 sequence: CASSPGEKLFF. The CDR3 DNA sequence: TGTGCCAGCAGCCCCGGGGAAAAACTGTTTTTT.

The chain employs TRBV15 and TRBJ2-7; D ambiguous. Germline assignment: CDR1 LNHNV and CDR2 YYDKDF (reference sequence). The CDR3 totals 19 residues. Trimming shortened V by 0 bases and J by 5 bases, and 26 bases separated the two germline ends. The CDR3 nucleotides read TGTGCCACCAGCAGAGAATCCTCTCTCTGGGTCCGACGACCGGACGAGCAGTACTTC. Its translation is CATSRESSLWVRRPDEQYF.

This clonotype was observed a single time. The chain uses TRBV12-3 or TRBV12-4 and TRBJ1-5, with D possibly TRBD1 on 6 matching bases. The V end was cut by 7 bases, the J end by 3 bases, with 10 bases between. The length of the CDR3 is 13 residues. In nucleotides, the CDR3 is TGTGCCAGCAATCCAGGGGCCAATCAGCCCCAGCATTTT. This sequence encodes CASNPGANQPQHF.

The rearrangement uses TRBV30 and TRBJ2-5, with TRBD2 matching 7 bases. This CDR3 has 14 amino acids. Germline trimming cut 4 bases from V and 3 bases from J; bases unmatched to any gene: 8. In germline, CDR1 is GTSNPN, CDR2 SVGIG (reference sequence). CDR3 in amino acids: CAWTVAGGEETQYF. Here the CDR3 DNA reads TGTGCCTGGACGGTAGCGGGCGGGGAAGAGACCCAGTACTTC.

This rearrangement joins TRBV9 to TRBJ2-3; 10 nucleotides agree with TRBD2. J gave up 4 bases and V 2 bases, and 4 bases lay outside the gene matches. The CDR3 has 15 residues. The germline V gene has CDR1 SGDLS and CDR2 YYNGEE. The DNA for the CDR3 is TGTGCCAGCAGCGTTTCTAGCGGGAGCGCAGATACGCAGTATTTT. Its protein product is CASSVSSGSADTQYF.

The chain links TRBV20-1 to TRBJ2-1, with D tentatively TRBD1 or TRBD2 (5 bases each). Germline V gene sequence: CDR1 DFQATT, CDR2 SNEGSKA (reference sequence). The CDR3 consists of 15 residues. V was trimmed by 6 bases and J by 9 bases, leaving 24 bases between them. The CDR3 region is CSANFPGLAWGEQFF. CDR3 nucleotide sequence: TGCAGTGCAAACTTCCCGGGGCTAGCTTGGGGTGAGCAGTTCTTC.

V is TRBV4-1 and J is TRBJ2-5, with D hard to call. Germline V gives CDR1 MGHRA, CDR2 YSYEKL. The CDR3 length is 13 residues. With 1 base removed from V and 4 bases from J, the gap between germline ends came to 7 bases. The chain's CDR3 is CASSQVIPETQYF. As DNA, the CDR3 is TGCGCCAGCAGCCAAGTAATCCCAGAGACCCAGTACTTC.

This clonotype was recorded only once. The chain links TRBV29-1 to TRBJ2-3, with unresolved D. V gave up 7 bases and J gave up 2 bases, with 10 bases separating them. The CDR3 extends over 12 amino acids. The germline V gene has CDR1 SQVTM and CDR2 ANQGSEA. CDR3 DNA: TGCAGCGCCGAACAAAACACAGATACGCAGTATTTT. It is translated as CSAEQNTDTQYF.

This chain links TRBV20-1 with TRBJ1-1; perhaps TRBD1 as D (5 bases). From germline, CDR1 is DFQATT and CDR2 SNEGSKA (reference sequence). V was shortened by 6 bases and J by 9 bases, with 14 bases between the two germline ends. This CDR3 is built from 11 residues. The CDR3 sequence is CSANRGDKAFF. In nucleotides, the CDR3 is TGCAGTGCAAACCGGGGCGACAAAGCTTTCTTT.

The chain joins TRBV18 to TRBJ1-6; D is perhaps TRBD1 (5 bases). Trimming removed 6 bases at V and 8 bases at J, with 11 bases between. CDR1 and CDR2 from the germline V gene are KGHSH and LQKENI. CDR3 size: 13 residues. In DNA form, the CDR3 reads TGTGCCAGCTCTTTACAGGAGGATTCACCCCTCCACTTT. Translation: CASSLQEDSPLHF.

The chain has TRBV4-1 and TRBJ1-2; TRBD1 aligns across 7 bases. CDR3 length equals 13 residues. V lost 1 base and J lost 6; bases outside the gene matches: 2. The germline V gene has CDR1 MGHRA and CDR2 YSYEKL. CDR3 sequence (DNA): TGCGCCAGCAGCCAAGGGACAGGAGATGGCTACACCTTC. This encodes CASSQGTGDGYTF.

V and J are TRBV12-3 or TRBV12-4 and TRBJ2-7; D may be TRBD1 or TRBD2 (6 bases each). The CDR3 length is 14 residues. The V gene lost 3 bases and the J gene lost 0 bases, with 9 bases spanning the gap. The CDR3 region has the DNA TGTGCCAGCAGTTTCGGGGGCGGCTCCTACGAGCAGTACTTC. It translates to CASSFGGGSYEQYF.

V and J are TRBV20-1 and TRBJ2-1; 7 bases match TRBD1. The CDR3 has 11 amino acids. The junction had 4 bases not matched to a gene; V was cut back by 1 base and J by 13 bases. In germline, CDR1 is DFQATT, CDR2 SNEGSKA (reference sequence). The chain's CDR3 is CSARGDRLQFF. Written as DNA, the CDR3 is TGCAGTGCTAGAGGGGACAGACTACAGTTCTTC.

The V call is TRBV15, the J call TRBJ2-4; D is unclear. Trimming stripped 5 bases from V and 4 bases from J, with 6 bases between. This CDR3 is 12 amino acids long. Germline CDR1 and CDR2: LNHNV and YYDKDF (reference sequence). The CDR3 DNA sequence: TGTGCCACCAGCGAGAATAAAAACATTCAGTACTTC. Translation gives CATSENKNIQYF.

V gene TRBV6-5 combines with J gene TRBJ1-5, with D possibly matching TRBD1 (6 bases). V was cut by 6 bases and J by 3 bases, with 15 bases left in between. Germline V lookup: CDR1 MNHEY, CDR2 SVGAGI. There are 15 residues in the CDR3. The DNA for the CDR3 is TGTGCCAGCAGACCCGGGACACCCAACAATCAGCCCCAGCATTTT. Its translation: CASRPGTPNNQPQHF.

V and J are TRBV19 and TRBJ2-1; D remains ambiguous. CDR3 length equals 11 residues. Germline V lookup: CDR1 LNHDA, CDR2 SQIVND (reference sequence). The germline V and J ends were trimmed by 4 bases and 9 bases, with 7 bases remaining between them. The CDR3 is CASSTISEQFF. The CDR3 coding sequence is TGTGCCAGTAGTACAATCAGTGAGCAGTTCTTC. The full variable domain, completed using reference TRBV19 and TRBJ2-1, is DGGITQSPKYLFRKEGQNVTLSCEQNLNHDAMYWYRQDPGQGLRLIYYSQIVNDFQKGDIAEGYSVSREKKESFPLTVTSAQKNPTAFYLCASSTISEQFFGPGTRLTVL.

The chain has TRBV7-2 and TRBJ1-1; D perhaps matches TRBD1 (6 bases). The CDR3 is 14 amino acids. V was shortened by 6 bases and J by 4 bases, with 15 bases between the two germline ends. Germline CDR1 reads SGHTA; CDR2 reads FQGNSA. The CDR3 DNA is TGTGCCAGCAGTCAGTACGGGGGCATCACTGAAGCTTTCTTT. Translation: CASSQYGGITEAFF.

This rearrangement joins TRBV7-3 to TRBJ2-2; the D gene is possibly TRBD1 (6 bases). Looked up from germline, CDR1 is SGHTA and CDR2 is FQGTGA. The CDR3 loop spans 15 amino acids. Trimming cost V 5 bases and J 1 base, with 11 bases left between them. The CDR3 here is CASSPDSLNTGELFF. The DNA for the CDR3 is TGTGCCAGCAGCCCGGACAGTTTGAACACCGGGGAGCTGTTTTTT. The entire variable domain, with the rest obtained from reference TRBV7-3 and TRBJ2-2, is as follows: GAGVSQTPSNKVTEKGKYVELRCDPISGHTALYWYRQSLGQGPEFLIYFQGTGAADDSGLPNDRFFAVRPEGSVSTLKIQRTERGDSAVYLCASSPDSLNTGELFFGEGSRLTVL.

CDR3 loop: CASSFGKEASPLHF. CDR3 bases: TGTGCCAGCAGTTTCGGGAAAGAGGCTTCACCCCTCCACTTT. This chain links TRBV6-1 with TRBJ1-6; D gene unclear. The CDR3 has 14 residues. Germline CDR1 and CDR2: MNHNS and SASEGT. Between the trimmed V and J ends, which lost 5 bases and 9 bases, there was a span of 14 bases.

The rearrangement links TRBV5-1 to TRBJ2-1; D is tentatively TRBD1 or TRBD2 (5 bases each). Germline V gene sequence: CDR1 SGHRS, CDR2 YFSETQ. The V and J ends lost 5 bases and 0 bases respectively, with 15 bases between them. This CDR3 spans 16 amino acids. Written as DNA, the CDR3 is TGCGCCAGCAGTCCTGTCTGGGGGAGCTCCTACAATGAGCAGTTCTTC. Its translation is CASSPVWGSSYNEQFF.